A selection of T cell receptor beta chains follows, all from one sample in a study of cytomegalovirus exposure and HLA in healthy donors. Sequencing used immunoSEQ multiplex PCR; TCRdb keeps in-frame clones, though not all of them. The repertoire consists of roughly 100,000 clones, with about 80% occurring once and the leading ten covering approximately 6.3%. The sequenced sample was PBMCs. These receptors all stem from a man aged 60 to 69 in good health and CMV-seropositive. Each CDR3 is given with its conserved first and last residue. D genes are given only for firm matches. Clone size is given for some rows only: seen once, a few or many times, or a class if the clone is expanded.

clone_size,j_call,v_call,d_call,cdr3_aa,cdr3_nt
.,TRBJ1-5,TRBV7-9,.,CASSANLQGVPQPQHF,TGTGCCAGCAGCGCAAACCTACAGGGAGTACCTCAGCCCCAGCATTTT
.,TRBJ1-2,TRBV4-2,.,CASSQEGQPGYGYTF,TGTGCCAGCAGCCAAGAGGGACAACCCGGTTATGGCTACACCTTC
.,TRBJ2-2,TRBV6-5,TRBD1,CASRQGPNTGELFF,TGTGCCAGTCGACAGGGGCCGAACACCGGGGAGCTGTTTTTT
.,TRBJ2-7,TRBV5-5,.,CASSSGKVYEQYF,TGTGCCAGCAGTTCCGGGAAAGTTTACGAGCAGTACTTC
.,TRBJ2-7,TRBV7-9,TRBD2,CASSLWGGEQYF,TGTGCCAGCAGCTTATGGGGGGGCGAGCAGTACTTC
.,TRBJ1-5,TRBV5-1,TRBD1,CASSLGQGDQPQHF,TGCGCCAGCAGCTTGGGACAGGGAGATCAGCCCCAGCATTTT
.,TRBJ1-6,TRBV5-1,.,CASSLGGGSYNSPLHF,TGCGCCAGCAGCTTGGGGGGGGGCTCCTATAATTCACCCCTCCACTTT
.,TRBJ2-3,TRBV19,TRBD2,CASSIASGAGGTDTQYF,TGTGCCAGTAGTATAGCCTCGGGGGCGGGGGGGACAGATACGCAGTATTTT
.,TRBJ1-2,TRBV30,.,CAWMGDRLANTF,TGTGCCTGGATGGGAGACAGGCTTGCTAACACCTTC
.,TRBJ2-5,TRBV2,.,CASSRDNQETQYF,TGTGCCAGCAGTAGGGACAACCAAGAGACCCAGTACTTC
.,TRBJ2-1,TRBV7-2,.,CASSLVRQSLYNEQFF,TGTGCCAGCAGCTTAGTGAGACAGAGCCTCTACAATGAGCAGTTCTTC
few,TRBJ1-1,TRBV30,TRBD1,CAWKRGTANTEAFF,TGTGCCTGGAAGAGGGGGACAGCTAACACTGAAGCTTTCTTT
.,TRBJ1-2,TRBV4-1,TRBD1,CASSQAGQGKYGYTF,TGCGCCAGCAGCCAAGCTGGACAGGGGAAATATGGCTACACCTTC
.,TRBJ2-3,TRBV18,.,CASCQFGGTQYF,TGTGCCAGCTGCCAATTTGGGGGGACGCAGTATTTT
.,TRBJ2-5,TRBV18,TRBD1,CASSPRTGGHETQYF,TGTGCCAGCTCACCTCGGACAGGGGGCCACGAGACCCAGTACTTC
medium-sized,TRBJ2-7,TRBV10-1,TRBD1,CASSESGQGDEQYF,TGCGCCAGCAGTGAGTCGGGGCAGGGGGACGAGCAGTACTTC
few,TRBJ2-1,TRBV7-6,TRBD1,CASSLMGQGSYEQFF,TGTGCCAGCAGCTTAATGGGACAGGGTAGCTATGAGCAGTTCTTC
.,TRBJ2-1,TRBV29-1,.,CSPRSNNEQFF,TGCAGCCCTAGGAGTAACAATGAGCAGTTCTTC
.,TRBJ1-1,TRBV7-9,.,CSSSFWGREAFF,TGTTCCAGCAGCTTCTGGGGGCGTGAAGCTTTCTTT
.,TRBJ2-7,TRBV11-2,TRBD1,CASNRGVEQYF,TGTGCCAGCAACAGGGGGGTCGAGCAGTACTTC
.,TRBJ2-5,TRBV6-1,TRBD2,CASSTLAGGGETQYF,TGTGCCAGCAGCACTCTAGCGGGGGGCGGGGAGACCCAGTACTTC
.,TRBJ1-2,TRBV19,.,CASTKGVNYGYTF,TGTGCCAGTACAAAAGGGGTGAACTATGGCTACACCTTC
.,TRBJ1-4,TRBV2,.,CASSVGLEGVGEKLFF,TGTGCCAGCAGTGTTGGGCTGGAGGGAGTGGGTGAGAAACTGTTTTTT
.,TRBJ1-1,TRBV5-1,.,CASSPPRDGAEAFF,TGCGCCAGCAGCCCCCCGCGGGATGGGGCTGAAGCTTTCTTT
.,TRBJ1-1,TRBV6-5,TRBD1,CATNRGQGMNTEAFF,TGTGCCACCAACAGGGGACAGGGGATGAACACTGAAGCTTTCTTT
.,TRBJ2-1,TRBV6-4,.,CASSAGSHADEQFF,TGTGCCAGCAGTGCCGGGAGTCATGCGGATGAGCAGTTCTTC
once,TRBJ1-2,TRBV19,.,CASSIERRRGYGYTF,TGTGCCAGTAGTATAGAACGGCGGAGAGGCTATGGCTACACCTTC
.,TRBJ2-7,TRBV12-5,.,CASGPPDSYEQYF,TGTGCTAGTGGTCCACCGGACAGCTACGAGCAGTACTTC
few,TRBJ2-7,TRBV5-1,TRBD2,CASSFGLSTSIHEQYF,TGCGCCAGCAGCTTCGGACTCTCGACTAGCATCCACGAGCAGTACTTC
few,TRBJ2-7,TRBV19,TRBD1,CASPARQGYYEQYF,TGTGCCAGCCCCGCGAGACAGGGATACTACGAGCAGTACTTC
.,TRBJ1-5,TRBV19,.,CASTYGGYQPQHF,TGTGCCAGTACGTACGGGGGATATCAGCCCCAGCATTTT
few,TRBJ1-2,TRBV5-4,.,CASSFDRSSYTF,TGTGCCAGCAGCTTTGACAGGTCTAGCTACACCTTC
.,TRBJ1-4,TRBV5-1,TRBD1,CASSPGTGGFATNEKLFF,TGCGCCAGCAGCCCGGGCACAGGGGGCTTTGCAACTAATGAAAAACTGTTTTTT
.,TRBJ2-1,TRBV6-5,.,CASSYRRAGNEQFF,TGTGCCAGCAGTTACCGGCGGGCAGGCAATGAGCAGTTCTTC
.,TRBJ1-1,TRBV5-1,.,CASSLEQQSNTEAFF,TGCGCCAGCAGCTTGGAGCAACAGTCTAACACTGAAGCTTTCTTT
.,TRBJ2-7,TRBV21-1,.,CASSSSPGHSYEQYF,TGTGCCAGCAGCAGCTCTCCGGGACACTCCTACGAGCAGTACTTC
.,TRBJ1-2,TRBV6-6,TRBD1,CASRQGQGGDGYTF,TGTGCCAGCAGGCAAGGACAGGGCGGAGATGGCTACACCTTC
.,TRBJ2-7,TRBV7-2,.,CASSPGYEQYF,TGTGCCAGCAGCCCCGGCTACGAGCAGTACTTC
.,TRBJ2-7,TRBV4-1,.,CASSQEWGRQTDPYEQYF,TGCGCCAGCAGCCAAGAGTGGGGTAGACAGACCGATCCCTACGAGCAGTACTTC
.,TRBJ1-6,TRBV7-9,.,CASSTTGVESPLHF,TGTGCCAGCAGCACGACGGGGGTGGAATCACCCCTCCACTTT
.,TRBJ2-2,TRBV5-1,TRBD2,CASSLRSGLAGGRIGELFF,TGCGCCAGCAGCTTACGATCCGGACTAGCGGGGGGGCGAATCGGGGAGCTGTTTTTT
once,TRBJ1-2,TRBV5-1,.,CASSFATTPGAKNGYTF,TGCGCCAGCAGCTTCGCCACTACACCTGGGGCGAAGAATGGCTACACCTTC
.,TRBJ2-5,TRBV5-4,TRBD1,CASSFPTGGSETQYF,TGTGCCAGCAGCTTCCCGACAGGGGGTTCAGAGACCCAGTACTTC
.,TRBJ2-7,TRBV5-1,.,CASSFDRSGEQYF,TGCGCCAGCAGCTTCGACCGATCGGGGGAGCAGTACTTC
few,TRBJ2-5,TRBV11-2,TRBD2,CASSIGLAEIETQYF,TGTGCCAGCAGCATTGGACTAGCGGAAATAGAGACCCAGTACTTC
few,TRBJ1-6,TRBV5-1,.,CASSLTGYNSPLHF,TGCGCCAGCAGCTTGACAGGGTATAATTCACCCCTCCACTTT
.,TRBJ2-7,TRBV11-2,TRBD1,CASNRGQSYEQYF,TGTGCCAGCAACAGGGGGCAGTCCTACGAGCAGTACTTC
.,TRBJ2-7,TRBV27,TRBD1,CASSFGTGNEQYF,TGTGCCAGCAGTTTCGGGACAGGGAACGAGCAGTACTTC
.,TRBJ2-7,TRBV6-5,TRBD2,CASSPSIAGAYEQYF,TGTGCCAGCAGCCCCTCGATAGCGGGCGCCTACGAGCAGTACTTC
.,TRBJ2-3,TRBV5-1,TRBD2,CASSLGAGGPTQYF,TGCGCCAGCAGCTTGGGAGCGGGGGGGCCTACGCAGTATTTT